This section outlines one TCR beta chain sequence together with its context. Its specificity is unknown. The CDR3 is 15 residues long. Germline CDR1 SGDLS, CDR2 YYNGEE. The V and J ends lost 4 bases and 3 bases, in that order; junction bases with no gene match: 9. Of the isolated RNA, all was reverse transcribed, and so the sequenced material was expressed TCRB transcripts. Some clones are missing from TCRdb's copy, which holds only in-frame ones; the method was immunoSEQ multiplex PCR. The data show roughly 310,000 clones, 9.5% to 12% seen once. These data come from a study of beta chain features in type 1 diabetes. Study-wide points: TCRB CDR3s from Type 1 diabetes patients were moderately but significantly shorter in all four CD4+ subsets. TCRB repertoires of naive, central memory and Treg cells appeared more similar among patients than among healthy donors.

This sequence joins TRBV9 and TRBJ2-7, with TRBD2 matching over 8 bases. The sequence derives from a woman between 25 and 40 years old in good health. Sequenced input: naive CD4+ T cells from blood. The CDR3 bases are TGTGCCAGCAGCCCGCGACTAGCGTACGACTACGAGCAGTACTTC. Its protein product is CASSPRLAYDYEQYF.